This record looks at one T cell receptor beta chain sequence and its context. This CDR3 region has 14 residues. The data were obtained in a study of cytomegalovirus exposure and HLA in healthy donors. Study context: The study placed around 85% of its 398 genotyped donors in the Caucasian-associated ancestry cluster.

Use of 60 Vbeta and 13 Jbeta primers characterized the PCR. Method: immunoSEQ multiplex PCR; TCRdb's copy keeps in-frame clones and lacks some. This sample has roughly 250,000 clones; roughly 80% occur once, and the top ten carry roughly 0.31%. This receptor was identified in a girl aged 2-10 years in good health and CMV-seronegative. The sample taken for sequencing was PBMCs. The chain links TRBV21-1 to TRBJ2-7; no check of the table's D call, TRBD2, against the DNA was made. TRBV21-1 has pseudogene status. The CDR3 DNA reads TGTGCCAGCAACCATAGCGGGATCTGGCTCGAGCAGTACTTC. Amino acid sequence: CASNHSGIWLEQYF.